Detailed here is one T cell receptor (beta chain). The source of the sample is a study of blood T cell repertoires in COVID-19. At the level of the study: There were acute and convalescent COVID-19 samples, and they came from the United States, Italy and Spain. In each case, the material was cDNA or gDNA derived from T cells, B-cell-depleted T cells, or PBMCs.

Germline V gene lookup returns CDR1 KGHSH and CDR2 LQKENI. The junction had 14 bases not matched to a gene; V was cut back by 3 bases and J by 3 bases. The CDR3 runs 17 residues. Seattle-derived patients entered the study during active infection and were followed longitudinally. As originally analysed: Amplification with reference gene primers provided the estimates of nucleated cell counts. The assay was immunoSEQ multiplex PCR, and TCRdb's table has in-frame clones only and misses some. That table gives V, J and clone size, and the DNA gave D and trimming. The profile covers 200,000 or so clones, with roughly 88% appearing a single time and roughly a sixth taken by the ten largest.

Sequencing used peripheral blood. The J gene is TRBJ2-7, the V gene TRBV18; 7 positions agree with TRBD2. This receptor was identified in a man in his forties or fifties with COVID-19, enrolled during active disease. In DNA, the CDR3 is TGTGCCAGCTCACCCGGAGGAGGGAGGGAGATTGACTACGAGCAGTACTTC. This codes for CASSPGGGREIDYEQYF.